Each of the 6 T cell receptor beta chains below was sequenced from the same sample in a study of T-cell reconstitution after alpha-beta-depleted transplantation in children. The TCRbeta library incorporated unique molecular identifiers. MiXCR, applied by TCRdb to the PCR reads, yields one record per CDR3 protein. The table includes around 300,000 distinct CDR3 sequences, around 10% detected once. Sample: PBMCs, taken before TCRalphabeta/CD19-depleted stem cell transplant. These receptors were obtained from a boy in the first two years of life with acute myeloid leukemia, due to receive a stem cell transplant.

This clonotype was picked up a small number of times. The CDR3 bases are TGTGCCAGCACCCGGGGTGGCGGTTCCTACAATGAGCAGTTCTTC. Translation: CASTRGGGSYNEQFF. The rearrangement joins TRBV7-2 to TRBJ2-1; a possible D gene is TRBD2 (5 bases). Germline CDR1 and CDR2: SGHTA and FQGNSA. The CDR3 totals 15 residues. The V end lost 7 bases, the J end lost 1 base, and 14 bases lay between the germline ends.

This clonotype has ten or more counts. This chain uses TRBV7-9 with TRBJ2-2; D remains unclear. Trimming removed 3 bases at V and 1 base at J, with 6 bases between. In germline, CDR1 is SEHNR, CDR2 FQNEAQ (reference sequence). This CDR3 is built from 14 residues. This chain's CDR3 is CASSLGMNTGELFF. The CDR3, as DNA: TGTGCCAGCAGCTTGGGCATGAACACCGGGGAGCTGTTTTTT.

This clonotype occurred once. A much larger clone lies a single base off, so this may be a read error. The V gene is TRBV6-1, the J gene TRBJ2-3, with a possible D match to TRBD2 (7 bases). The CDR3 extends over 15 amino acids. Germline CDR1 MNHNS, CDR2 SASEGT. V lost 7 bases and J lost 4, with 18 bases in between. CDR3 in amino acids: CASKWGREGADTQYF. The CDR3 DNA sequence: TGTGCCAGCAAGTGGGGCAGGGAGGGGGCAGATACGCAGTATTTT.

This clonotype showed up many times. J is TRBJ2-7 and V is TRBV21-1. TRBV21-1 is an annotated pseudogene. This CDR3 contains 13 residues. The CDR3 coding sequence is TGTGCCAGCAGCAAAGGCCCGTTCTACGAGCAGTACTTC. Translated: CASSKGPFYEQYF.

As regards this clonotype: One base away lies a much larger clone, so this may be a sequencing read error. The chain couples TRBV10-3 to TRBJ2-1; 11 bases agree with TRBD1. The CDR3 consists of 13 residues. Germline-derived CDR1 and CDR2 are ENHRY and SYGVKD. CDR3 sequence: CAISGTGGNQQFF. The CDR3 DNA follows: TGTGCCATCAGTGGGACAGGGGGCAATCAGCAGTTCTTC.

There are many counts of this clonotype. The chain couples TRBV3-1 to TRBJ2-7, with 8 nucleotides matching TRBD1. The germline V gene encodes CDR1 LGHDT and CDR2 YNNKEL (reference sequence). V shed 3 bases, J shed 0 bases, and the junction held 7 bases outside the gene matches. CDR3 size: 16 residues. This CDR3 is CASSHSGTGISYEQYF. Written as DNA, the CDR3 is TGTGCCAGCAGCCATTCCGGGACAGGAATCTCCTACGAGCAGTACTTC.